Described below is a single TCR beta chain sequence and its context. The CDR3 length is 15 residues. V lost 6 bases, J lost 3 bases, and 9 bases stayed unmatched. The germline gives CDR1 MDHEN, CDR2 SYDVKM. The data derive from a study of preoperative IRX-2 immunotherapy in early breast cancer. Treatment noted: preoperative locoregional IRX-2 cytokine immunotherapy. Patients received preoperative, locoregional IRX-2 cytokine immunotherapy in a phase Ib study. Sequencing was performed with immunoSEQ multiplex PCR; in TCRdb, only in-frame clones are kept and a portion is missing. The table shows 30,000 or so clones, with 75% to 90% occurring only once.

This chain connects TRBV28 to TRBJ1-2; 8 positions match TRBD1. This specimen consisted of lymph node tissue, obtained from a patient treated with IRX-2 immunotherapy. This receptor was taken from a human donor with breast cancer. For the CDR3, the DNA is TGTGCCAGCAGCCCATCACTACAGGGGGACTATGGCTACACCTTC. Its translation: CASSPSLQGDYGYTF.